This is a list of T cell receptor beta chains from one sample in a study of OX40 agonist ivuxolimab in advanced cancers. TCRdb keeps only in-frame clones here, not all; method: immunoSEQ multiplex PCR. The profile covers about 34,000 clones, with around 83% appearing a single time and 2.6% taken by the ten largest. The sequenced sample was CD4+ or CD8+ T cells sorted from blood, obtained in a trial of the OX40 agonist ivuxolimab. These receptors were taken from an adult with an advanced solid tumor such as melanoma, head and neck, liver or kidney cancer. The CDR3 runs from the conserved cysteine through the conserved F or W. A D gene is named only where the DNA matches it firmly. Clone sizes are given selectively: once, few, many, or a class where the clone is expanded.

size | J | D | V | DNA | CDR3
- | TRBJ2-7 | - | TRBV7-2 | TGTGCCAGCAGCTTAGAAGATAGCGGCATCTACGAGCAGTACTTC | CASSLEDSGIYEQYF
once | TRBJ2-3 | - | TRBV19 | TGTGCCAGTAGTAGTTCGGGAGTCTCCACAGATACGCAGTATTTT | CASSSSGVSTDTQYF
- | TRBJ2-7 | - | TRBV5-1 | TGCGCCAGCAGAAGTGGCGGTTTTCCCTACGAGCAGTACTTC | CASRSGGFPYEQYF
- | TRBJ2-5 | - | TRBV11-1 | TGTGCCAGCGGGACGGGGGCGTACCAAGAGACCCAGTACTTC | CASGTGAYQETQYF
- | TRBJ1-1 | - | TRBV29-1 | TGCAGCGTAGATGGGTCGGGTTTGAACACTGAAGCTTTCTTT | CSVDGSGLNTEAFF
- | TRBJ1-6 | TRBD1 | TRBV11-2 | TGTGCCAGCAGCTCACTGACAGGGTTCAATTCACCCCTCCACTTT | CASSSLTGFNSPLHF
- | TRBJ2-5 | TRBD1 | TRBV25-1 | TGTGCCAGCAGTGGACAGGGGAGAAGAGAGGCCCAGTACTTC | CASSGQGRREAQYF
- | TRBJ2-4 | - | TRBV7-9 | TGTGCCAGCAGCTTTCAAAACATTCAGTACTTC | CASSFQNIQYF
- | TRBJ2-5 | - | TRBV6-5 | TGTGCCAGCAGCCGATGGGCTCAAGAGACCCAGTACTTC | CASSRWAQETQYF
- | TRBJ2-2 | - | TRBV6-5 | TGTGCCAGCAGCTTTACGAACACCGGGGAGCTGTTTTTT | CASSFTNTGELFF
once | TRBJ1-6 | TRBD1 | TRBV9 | TGTGCCAGCAGCGTCGCGGGACAGGGCCATTCACCCCTCCACTTT | CASSVAGQGHSPLHF
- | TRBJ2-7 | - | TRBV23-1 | TGCGCCAGCAGTCAATCCCGGGACGCACAATCCTACGAGCAGTACTTC | CASSQSRDAQSYEQYF
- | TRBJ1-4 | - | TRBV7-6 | TGTGCCAGCAGCTTAGACCGGGCGCAGAGTAATGAAAAACTGTTTTTT | CASSLDRAQSNEKLFF
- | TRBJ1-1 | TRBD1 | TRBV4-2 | TGTGCCAGCAGCCAAGCCACCCCGGGACAGGGTAACACTGAAGCTTTCTTT | CASSQATPGQGNTEAFF
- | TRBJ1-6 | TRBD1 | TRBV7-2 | TGTGCCAGCAGCTTAGCACCGACAGGGTCGAATTCACCCCTCCACTTT | CASSLAPTGSNSPLHF
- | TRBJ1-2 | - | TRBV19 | TGTGCCAGTAGGCCCGGACAGTTCTTTGGAGGCTACACCTTC | CASRPGQFFGGYTF
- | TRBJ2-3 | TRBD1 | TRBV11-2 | TGTGCCAGCAGCCGCCAGCGACAGGGCGTAGGAGATACGCAGTATTTT | CASSRQRQGVGDTQYF
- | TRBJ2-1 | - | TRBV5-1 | TGCGCCAGCAGCTTGGCCGCTAGCAATGAGCAGTTCTTC | CASSLAASNEQFF
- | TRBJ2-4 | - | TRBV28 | TGTGCCAGCAGCCCCCAGGACCGGCAAAACATTCAGTACTTC | CASSPQDRQNIQYF
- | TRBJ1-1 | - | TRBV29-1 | TGCAGCGTTCCCGGGAACACTGAAGCTTTCTTT | CSVPGNTEAFF
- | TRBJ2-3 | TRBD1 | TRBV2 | TGTGCCAGCAGTGTACAGGGGGACACAGATACGCAGTATTTT | CASSVQGDTDTQYF
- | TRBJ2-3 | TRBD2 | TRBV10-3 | TGTGCCATCAGTGAGCCCGGACTAGCGGGAGGTTCAGATACGCAGTATTTT | CAISEPGLAGGSDTQYF
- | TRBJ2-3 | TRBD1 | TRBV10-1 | TGCGCCAGCAGCCCGACAGGGAGTAAAACAGATACGCAGTATTTT | CASSPTGSKTDTQYF
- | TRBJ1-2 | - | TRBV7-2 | TGTGCCAGCAGCTTAGGAGGGGGAACGAGGAATGGCTACACCTTC | CASSLGGGTRNGYTF
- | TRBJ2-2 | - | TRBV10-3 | TGTGCCATCAGACCCGTGGTAGGGACCGGGGAGCTGTTTTTT | CAIRPVVGTGELFF
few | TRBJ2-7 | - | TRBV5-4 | TGTGCCAGCAGCTTGGCAGGGTCCCCCTACGAGCAGTACTTC | CASSLAGSPYEQYF
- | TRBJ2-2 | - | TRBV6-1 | TGTGCCAGCAGTGGACAGGGAGGGACCGGGGAGCTGTTTTTT | CASSGQGGTGELFF
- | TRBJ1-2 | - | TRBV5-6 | TGTGCCAGCAGCTTGTACAGTCTCGGGTTTGGCTACACCTTC | CASSLYSLGFGYTF
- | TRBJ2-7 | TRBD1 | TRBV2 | TGTGCCAGCGTACAGGGGGTTTGGCACGAGCAGTACTTC | CASVQGVWHEQYF
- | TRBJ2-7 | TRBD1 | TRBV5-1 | TGCGCCAGCAGAATCCGGACAGGGTTCTACGAGCAGTACTTC | CASRIRTGFYEQYF
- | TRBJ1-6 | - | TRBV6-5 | TGTGCCAGCAGGGGACAAGGGCGTCCTTCACCCCTCCACTTT | CASRGQGRPSPLHF
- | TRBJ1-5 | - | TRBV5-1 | TGCGCCAGCAGCTTGGAACGAGATCAGCCCCAGCATTTT | CASSLERDQPQHF
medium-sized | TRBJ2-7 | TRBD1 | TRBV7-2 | TGTGCCAGCAGCCGGGACAGGGGGCAGAACGAGCAGTACTTC | CASSRDRGQNEQYF
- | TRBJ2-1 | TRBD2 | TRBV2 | TGTGCCAGCAGTGATCCGGGACTAGCGGGGGGCAATGAGCAGTTCTTC | CASSDPGLAGGNEQFF
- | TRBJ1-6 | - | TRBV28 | TGTGCCAGCAGTTTAGGGGCCCATAGGTCCTATAATTCACCCCTCCACTTT | CASSLGAHRSYNSPLHF
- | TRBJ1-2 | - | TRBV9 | TGTGCCAGCACCCTCACGGACGTGGAGACTAGAGGCTACACCTTC | CASTLTDVETRGYTF
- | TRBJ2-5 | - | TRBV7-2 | TGTGCCAGCAGCAAGACTAGTGGCGAGACCCAGTACTTC | CASSKTSGETQYF
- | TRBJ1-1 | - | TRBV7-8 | TGTGCCAGCAGCCCCATGGGCAAGGGCCCCTGGGCAAACACTGAAGCTTTCTTT | CASSPMGKGPWANTEAFF
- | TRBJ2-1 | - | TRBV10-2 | TGCGCCAGCATTATCGGACCCAACCACAATGAGCAGTTCTTC | CASIIGPNHNEQFF
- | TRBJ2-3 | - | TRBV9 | TGTGCCAGCAGCGTTACTTACCAGGGGACAGATACGCAGTATTTT | CASSVTYQGTDTQYF
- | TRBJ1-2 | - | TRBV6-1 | TGTGCCAGCAGTGCGGACAGTAACTATGGCTACACCTTC | CASSADSNYGYTF
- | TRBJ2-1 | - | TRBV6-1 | TGTGCCAGCAGTGAACGGGCTAGCTCCTACAATGAGCAGTTCTTC | CASSERASSYNEQFF
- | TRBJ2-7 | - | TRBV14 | TGTGCCAGCAGCCAAGAACAGGGAACCCACTACGAGCAGTACTTC | CASSQEQGTHYEQYF
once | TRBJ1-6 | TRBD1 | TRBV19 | TGTGCCAGTAGTACCCGTACCGTGACAGGGGCCGTGGGTAATTCACCCCTCCACTTT | CASSTRTVTGAVGNSPLHF
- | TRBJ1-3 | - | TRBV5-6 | TGTGCCAGCAGCTTGGGTCATTTTGAAAACACCATATATTTT | CASSLGHFENTIYF
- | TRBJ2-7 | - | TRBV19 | TGTGCCAGTAGTATAGTTAAAGGAGGCTACGAGCAGTACTTC | CASSIVKGGYEQYF
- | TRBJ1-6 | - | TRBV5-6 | TGTGCCAGCAGCTTGGACCCTGACGGGGGTTCACCCCTCCACTTT | CASSLDPDGGSPLHF
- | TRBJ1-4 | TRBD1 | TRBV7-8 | TGTGCCAGCAGCTTAGCCGGACAGGGGAAAGGGGAAAAACTGTTTTTT | CASSLAGQGKGEKLFF
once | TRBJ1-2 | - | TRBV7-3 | TGTGCCAGCAGCCCCGGCGGCGATTATGGCTACACCTTC | CASSPGGDYGYTF